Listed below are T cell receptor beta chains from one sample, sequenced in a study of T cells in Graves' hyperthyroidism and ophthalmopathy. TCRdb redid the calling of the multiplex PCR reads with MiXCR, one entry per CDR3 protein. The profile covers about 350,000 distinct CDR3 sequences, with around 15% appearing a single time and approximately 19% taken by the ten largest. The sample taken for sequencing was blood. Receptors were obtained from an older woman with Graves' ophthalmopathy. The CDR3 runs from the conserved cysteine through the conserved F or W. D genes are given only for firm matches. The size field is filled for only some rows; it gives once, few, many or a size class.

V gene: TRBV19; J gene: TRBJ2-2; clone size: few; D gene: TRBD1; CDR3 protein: CATRQGAGGELFF; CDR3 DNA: TGTGCCACTAGACAGGGGGCAGGCGGGGAGCTGTTTTTT
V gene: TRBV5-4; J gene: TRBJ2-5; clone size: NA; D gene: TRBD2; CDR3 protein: CASSPGTSGSLGETQYF; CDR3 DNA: TGTGCCAGCAGCCCCGGGACTAGCGGGAGTCTGGGGGAGACCCAGTACTTC
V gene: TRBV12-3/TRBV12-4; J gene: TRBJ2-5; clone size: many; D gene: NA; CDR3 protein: CASSYATGRPQETQYF; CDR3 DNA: TGTGCCAGCAGTTATGCCACGGGCAGGCCCCAAGAGACCCAGTACTTC
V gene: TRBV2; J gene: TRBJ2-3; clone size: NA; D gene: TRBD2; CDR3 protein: CASRTSGDTQYF; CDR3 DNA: TGTGCCAGCAGGACTAGCGGAGATACGCAGTATTTT
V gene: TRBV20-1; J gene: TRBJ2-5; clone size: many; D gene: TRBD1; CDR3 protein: CSADPAGGEETQYF; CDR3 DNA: TGCAGCGCCGACCCTGCAGGGGGCGAGGAGACCCAGTACTTC
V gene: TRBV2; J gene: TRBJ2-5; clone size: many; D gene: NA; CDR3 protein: CASSADGGFQETQYF; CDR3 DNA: TGTGCCAGCAGTGCAGACGGGGGCTTCCAAGAGACCCAGTACTTC
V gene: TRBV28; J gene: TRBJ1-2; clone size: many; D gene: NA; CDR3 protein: CASTWGRGYTF; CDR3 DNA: TGTGCCAGCACTTGGGGGCGGGGCTACACCTTC
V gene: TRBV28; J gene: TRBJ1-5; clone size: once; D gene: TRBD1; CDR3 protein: CASSPYGTGDNQPQHF; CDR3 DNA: TGTGCCAGCAGTCCCTACGGGACAGGGGATAATCAGCCCCAGCATTTT
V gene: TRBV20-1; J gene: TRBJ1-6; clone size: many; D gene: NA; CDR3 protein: CSASTRLTPLHF; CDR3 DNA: TGCAGTGCCTCGACACGTCTAACACCCCTCCACTTT
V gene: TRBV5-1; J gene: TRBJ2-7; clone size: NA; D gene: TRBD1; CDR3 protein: CASSLLGQGAAPYEQYF; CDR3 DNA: TGCGCCAGCAGCTTACTAGGACAGGGGGCGGCCCCCTACGAGCAGTACTTC
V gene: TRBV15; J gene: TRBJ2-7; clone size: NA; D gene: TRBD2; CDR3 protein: CATSSEVGTSGRGNEQYF; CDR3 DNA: TGTGCCACCAGCAGCGAGGTGGGGACTAGCGGGAGGGGCAACGAGCAGTACTTC
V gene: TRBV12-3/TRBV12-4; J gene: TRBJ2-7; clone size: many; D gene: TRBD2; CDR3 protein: CVSSLGTSGSYEQYF; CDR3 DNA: TGTGTCAGCAGTTTAGGGACTAGCGGGAGTTACGAGCAGTACTTC
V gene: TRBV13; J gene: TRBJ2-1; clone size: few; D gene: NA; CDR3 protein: CASSLNPGSDNEQFF; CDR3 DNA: TGTGCCAGCAGCTTAAACCCCGGGAGTGACAATGAGCAGTTCTTC
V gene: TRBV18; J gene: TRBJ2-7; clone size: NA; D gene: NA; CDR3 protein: CASSRGGTAYEQYF; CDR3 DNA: TGTGCCAGCTCACGCGGGGGGACAGCCTACGAGCAGTACTTC